This TCR beta chain was documented in a study of T-cell memory formation after mild COVID-19. Study results and caveats: Cross-reactive memory seemingly joined, as some responding clones were found in pre-infection memory.

This clonotype was recorded at least ten times. The antigen is undetermined. TCRdb reprocessed the 5' RACE reads with MiXCR, giving one entry per CDR3 protein. The data hold a few hundred thousand distinct CDR3 sequences, with about 17% observed a single time. Sequenced sample: PBMCs or a T cell subset sorted from them (not recorded which). The source is a man between 18 and 29 years old who had mild COVID-19 (a few samples of this study predate the infection). Cell type and time point are not known.

This CDR3 reads CASSPHTGRTDTQYF. DNA of the CDR3: TGTGCCAGCAGCCCCCACACCGGACGCACAGATACGCAGTATTTT. The chain couples TRBV7-2 to TRBJ2-3; no definite D call. The CDR3 loop spans 15 amino acids. Germline V CDR1 and CDR2: SGHTA, FQGNSA. V lost 5 bases, J lost 1 base, and 13 bases lay in between.